What follows describes a single T cell receptor beta chain. No antigen is known for it. Base qualities were left out, and no much larger clone turns up one base away. The TCR beta CDR3 regions were amplified from RNA transcripts. For the first round of RT-PCR on the TCR CDR3, the HTBI primer set was used together with the Qiagen OneStep RT-PCR kit. Libraries were constructed in a second round of multiplex PCR, after which size selection and purification were performed. Libraries were sequenced paired-end with 100 bp reads on an Illumina HiSeq2000. On the authors' methods: SOAPnuke was used to process the raw data, with reads discarded if the reads contained adapters or uncalled bases, had a mean Phred below 15, or lacked an exact constant-primer or identifier match. High-quality paired reads were merged with COPE v1.2.5, and unique nucleotide sequences were defined as clonotypes. MiTCR v1.1 was used to align the clonotypes against IMGT TRBV, TRBD and TRBJ reference segments. Only V-J combinations with frequency above 0.0001, covering about 99% of repertoires, were analysed. The TCS score was defined as the ratio of F50 (clonal expansion) to E x V (chaos), calculated using BLOSUM62-based TCRdist between CDR3 peptides within each V-J. Welch's t-statistics and random forest reduced just over 500 V-J features to 13, which were used in a naive Bayes classifier (R e1071). The Morisita-Horn index was used to measure how similar the thyroid and blood repertoires were. TCRdb reprocessed the public reads (quality trimming at Q25 with fastp, clone calling with MiXCR) and kept in-frame beta chains. Identical CDR3 protein sequences are pooled into one entry, listed with their most common genes and DNA. The V and J calls, along with clone size, are taken from TCRdb and not from the paper's own processing. This sample holds 530,000 or so distinct CDR3 sequences; around 46% were observed only once. Roughly 7.7% of the sample is taken by the ten largest.

These data are taken from a study of T cells in Graves' hyperthyroidism and ophthalmopathy (dated 2019 in TCRdb). Turning to the overall study: To identify TCR V-J signatures that set the groups apart, the researchers used a discovery cohort of about a hundred patients, made up of 40 to 45 with Graves' ophthalmopathy and some 55 with stable Graves' hyperthyroidism. The 100 discovery patients were randomly divided into training and test sets at a 7:3 ratio. Whether ophthalmopathy could be predicted prospectively was tested in an independent validation cohort made up of 18 to 20 hyperthyroidism patients plus 17 patients who later progressed to ophthalmopathy. The study also compared thyroid tissue and blood T-cell repertoires from a handful of Graves' hyperthyroidism patients. Following sampling, methimazole starting at 30 mg daily was given to hyperthyroidism patients, and high-dose intravenous methylprednisolone was given to ophthalmopathy patients. The paper describes TCR Vbeta CDR3 sequencing of 135 peripheral blood samples, made up of around 41 ophthalmopathy patients, 70 to 80 hyperthyroidism patients and 17 progressor patients. The full study reports these points: Most expanded thyroid clonotypes (frequency above 0.001) were also detected in blood, a finding suggesting that blood repertoires may reflect thyroid immune responses. Ophthalmopathy was separated from stable hyperthyroidism by a 13 V-J signature model, with approximately 89% sensitivity and roughly 84% specificity obtained in cross-validation and 80%/75% obtained in testing. In validation, the model predicted progression to ophthalmopathy with approximately 70% sensitivity and about 72% specificity, a median of approximately 6.5 months before onset. Sample size was not statistically predetermined, and blinding of investigators to group allocation was not performed.

Looking up the germline V gene (reference sequence) yields CDR1 SEHNR and CDR2 FQNEAQ. V and J lose 5 bases and 10 bases, and a span of 21 bases separates them. The CDR3, from cysteine to phenylalanine, totals 14 residues. Only CDR3 DNA remains: 42 bases, in frame from the first base. Stable Graves' hyperthyroidism was defined as the absence of progression to ophthalmopathy over 18 months of follow-up. Hyperthyroidism patients were aged 18 to 65 years and newly diagnosed, with disease duration of less than 2 months. Exclusion was applied to patients with uncontrolled infections, other autoimmune diseases, pregnancy or lactation. Diagnoses relied on clinical symptoms, serum thyroxine and TRAb, thyroid ultrasound and orbital computed tomography. Total RNA was extracted with Trizol reagent, and quality was checked on an Agilent 2100 Bioanalyzer.

The chain employs TRBV7-9 and TRBJ2-7; TRBD1 might be the D gene, on 6 matching bases. The receptor was derived from a woman younger than 35 with Graves' hyperthyroidism. The source material was peripheral blood or thyroid tissue (not recorded which). The CDR3: CASSRRGVEWSQYF. The DNA is TGTGCCAGCAGCCGCAGGGGTGTGGAATGGAGTCAGTACTTC.